The rows below give T cell receptor beta chains drawn from one sample of a study of post-analysis software for immune sequencing data. TCRdb itself ran the PCR reads through MiXCR, one entry per CDR3 protein. The top ten hold less than 8% of the sample, which has around 400,000 distinct CDR3 sequences, about 40% seen once. Sequenced input: blood. Every receptor here comes from a girl under 10 years old with multiple sclerosis. CDR3s include the opening cysteine and the closing phenylalanine or tryptophan. A D gene is named only where the DNA matches it firmly. Expanded clones are given a class, and other clones once, few, many or no size at all.

J,V,size,length,D,DNA,CDR3
TRBJ2-5,TRBV18,NA,20,TRBD2,TGTGCCAGCTCACCTCCCCGGCGGTGGTCCTCCCTAGCGGAGCAAGAGACCCAGTACTTC,CASSPPRRWSSLAEQETQYF
TRBJ2-7,TRBV5-1,few,14,TRBD1,TGCGCCAGCAGCCAGCGACAGGGAACCTACGAGCAGTACTTC,CASSQRQGTYEQYF
TRBJ2-1,TRBV20-1,NA,14,TRBD2,TGCAGTGCTCGTACCCAGCGGGACTACAATGAGCAGTTCTTC,CSARTQRDYNEQFF
TRBJ2-1,TRBV6-1,NA,13,TRBD2,TGTGCCAGCAGTGAAGAACCGGGACTAGGTTCGTTCTTC,CASSEEPGLGSFF
TRBJ2-7,TRBV10-3,NA,15,NA,TGTGCCATCAGTGGGTATGGGCAGGCGGCCTACGAGCAGTACTTC,CAISGYGQAAYEQYF
TRBJ2-3,TRBV10-1,NA,17,TRBD2,TGCGCCGGCAGTGACCGTTTAGCGGGGGCCTTCACAGATACGCAGTATTTT,CAGSDRLAGAFTDTQYF
TRBJ1-1,TRBV12-3/TRBV12-4,NA,13,NA,TGTGCCAGCAGTTGGACAGCCAACACTGAAGCTTTCTTT,CASSWTANTEAFF
TRBJ2-5,TRBV7-2,NA,15,NA,TGTGCCAGCAGCTTAACAGGGCTATCCTACAATGAGCAGTACTTC,CASSLTGLSYNEQYF
TRBJ1-1,TRBV18,NA,14,NA,TGTGCCAGCTCACCAGTTACAGCGAACACTGAAGCTTTCTTT,CASSPVTANTEAFF
TRBJ2-1,TRBV3-1,NA,17,TRBD2,TGTGCCAGCAGCCAAGTCGGTGGCGGGGGGCGCCCGAGTGGACAGTTCTTC,CASSQVGGGGRPSGQFF
TRBJ1-5,TRBV10-2,NA,14,TRBD1,TGCGCCAGCTCCAGACAGGGACAAAATCAGCCCCAGCATTTT,CASSRQGQNQPQHF
TRBJ2-2,TRBV27,NA,16,NA,TGTGCCAGCTCCCTCTGGGAACAATTGAACACCGGGGAGCTGTTTTTT,CASSLWEQLNTGELFF
TRBJ2-1,TRBV10-3,NA,19,TRBD2,TGTGCCATCAGTGAGTCTGGGACTAGCGATGGAGGCTCCTACAATGAGCAGTTCTTC,CAISESGTSDGGSYNEQFF
TRBJ2-3,TRBV6-6,few,14,NA,TGTGCCAGCAGTTACGAGGGTCTTAAGAATACGCAGTATTTT,CASSYEGLKNTQYF
TRBJ2-1,TRBV28,NA,15,TRBD2,TGTGCCAGCAGTCCAGGGACTAGCGTAACCAATGAGCAGTTCTTC,CASSPGTSVTNEQFF
TRBJ2-1,TRBV12-5,few,16,TRBD2,TGTGCTAGTGGTTTGGTGCTAGCGGGCCCCTACAATGAGCAGTTCTTC,CASGLVLAGPYNEQFF
TRBJ2-7,TRBV9,NA,13,NA,TGTGCCAGCAGCGTAGAGGGTTATACCGAGCAGTACTTC,CASSVEGYTEQYF
TRBJ2-1,TRBV3-1,NA,16,NA,TGTGCCGGCAGCCAAGCCTATTCGGCTGCAGGGGATGAGCAGTTCTTC,CAGSQAYSAAGDEQFF
TRBJ2-7,TRBV20-1,many,17,NA,TGCAGTGCAAAGAGAGGGGTTTTCGGCAGTGGGTCCTACGAGCAGTACTTC,CSAKRGVFGSGSYEQYF
TRBJ2-5,TRBV20-1,few,13,TRBD1,TGCAGTGCTCTGGACAGGGTGGGGGAGACCCAGTACTTC,CSALDRVGETQYF
TRBJ2-5,TRBV7-9,few,14,TRBD1,TGTGCCAGCAGCCGACAGGGTGGCCAAGAGACCCAGTACTTC,CASSRQGGQETQYF
TRBJ1-2,TRBV29-1,NA,13,NA,TGCAGCGTTGCGGCAGGACGGGTACGGGGCTACACCTTC,CSVAAGRVRGYTF
TRBJ2-7,TRBV9,NA,15,NA,TGTGCCAGCAGCGTAGACGCGCGGGTCTCCTACGAGCAGTACTTC,CASSVDARVSYEQYF
TRBJ2-1,TRBV6-2/TRBV6-3,few,18,TRBD2,TGTGCCAGCAGGCCGGGACTAGCCCCCGGTCCCCGGCCGGGTGAGCAGTTCTTC,CASRPGLAPGPRPGEQFF
TRBJ2-5,TRBV27,many,14,NA,TGTGCCAGCAGTGCCAGGGAAGCCCCCTGGGAGCAGTACTTC,CASSAREAPWEQYF
TRBJ2-3,TRBV12-5,once,16,NA,TGTGCTAGTGGTGGAGCCCTCGGGGGGCCCACAGATACGCAGTATTTT,CASGGALGGPTDTQYF
TRBJ1-5,TRBV7-4,NA,16,NA,TGTGCCAGCAGCTTAGGTACAGGGAGTTTAAGGCAGCCCCAGCATTTT,CASSLGTGSLRQPQHF
TRBJ2-5,TRBV4-1,NA,16,TRBD2,TGCGCCAGCAGCCCGGCCGGGACTAGAGTACCAGAGACCCAGTACTTC,CASSPAGTRVPETQYF
TRBJ2-3,TRBV4-1,NA,16,TRBD2,TGCGCCAGCAGCCAAGATCAACTAGCGGGAGGGGGTACGCAGTATTTT,CASSQDQLAGGGTQYF
TRBJ2-7,TRBV12-3/TRBV12-4,few,14,TRBD2,TGTGCCAGCAGAGGTCTAGCGGGGAGAGGAGAGCAGTACTTC,CASRGLAGRGEQYF
TRBJ2-5,TRBV4-1,NA,15,NA,TGCGCCAGCAGCCTACGACAGAGCCTACAAGAGACCCAGTACTTC,CASSLRQSLQETQYF
TRBJ2-1,TRBV7-8,few,16,TRBD1,TGTGCCAGCAGCTTAGTAGGGACAGGCGCTTACAATGAGCAGTTCTTC,CASSLVGTGAYNEQFF
TRBJ2-7,TRBV5-1,NA,15,TRBD2,TGCGCCAGCAGCTTGGCATTGGGGGGGGTATACGAGCAGTACTTC,CASSLALGGVYEQYF
TRBJ2-7,TRBV9,few,14,NA,TGTGCCAGCAGCCCGAGTCCCGACAGTGACGAGCAGTACTTC,CASSPSPDSDEQYF
TRBJ1-1,TRBV11-2,NA,16,NA,TGTGCCAGCAGCTTAGCCCGACAGGTCATGAACACTGAAGCTTTCTTT,CASSLARQVMNTEAFF
TRBJ2-7,TRBV30,few,15,TRBD2,TGTGCCTGGGATCCCCGACTAGCGGGGGCGTTCGAGCAGTACTTC,CAWDPRLAGAFEQYF
TRBJ1-2,TRBV29-1,few,12,NA,TGCAGCGTGGTGGGGGCAGGGGCTGGCTACACCTTC,CSVVGAGAGYTF
TRBJ1-5,TRBV2,NA,13,NA,TGTGCCAGCAGTCGAGGGGCACAATCGCCCCAGCATTTT,CASSRGAQSPQHF
TRBJ2-5,TRBV20-1,NA,14,TRBD2,TGCAGTGCTAGAGAGCGGGGGAGACACAATGAGCAGTACTTC,CSARERGRHNEQYF
TRBJ2-5,TRBV4-2,many,13,NA,TGTGCCAGCAGCCATGGACAGAGGGAGACCCAGTACTTC,CASSHGQRETQYF
TRBJ2-7,TRBV5-1,NA,19,TRBD1,TGCGCCAGCAGCTTGTTGGGAATGAGTTGGGACAGGGGACGCTACGAGCAGTACTTC,CASSLLGMSWDRGRYEQYF
TRBJ2-7,TRBV5-1,few,14,NA,TGCGCCAGCAGCTTGGCGTCCACTTCCTACGAGCAGTACTTC,CASSLASTSYEQYF
TRBJ2-4,TRBV20-1,few,16,NA,TGCAGTGCTAGACAGGGCCCGGTTATAGCCAAAAACATTCAGTACTTC,CSARQGPVIAKNIQYF
TRBJ2-3,TRBV29-1,NA,14,TRBD1,TGCAGCGTTGGGACAGGGGGACTCACAGATACGCAGTATTTT,CSVGTGGLTDTQYF
TRBJ2-7,TRBV7-2,NA,16,NA,TGTGCCAGCAGCTTAGCTTTCGAGGGGTCCGCTTACGAGCAGTACTTC,CASSLAFEGSAYEQYF
TRBJ1-5,TRBV6-2/TRBV6-3,NA,15,NA,TGTGCCTCCCATGGGATCTCTTATAGCAATCAGCCCCAGCATTTT,CASHGISYSNQPQHF
TRBJ2-1,TRBV28,few,13,NA,TGTGCCAGCAGTTTACTCGGGACCGGTGAGCAGTTCTTC,CASSLLGTGEQFF